The clone carrying this T cell receptor (beta chain) showed up just a few times. Trimming removed 4 bases from V and 4 bases from J; junction bases left unmatched: 10. The V gene's germline CDR1 is MGHDK and CDR2 SYGVNS. The CDR3 consists of 16 residues. Deep-level assay runs were performed. Every immunoSEQ plate was one replicate of a subset's evenly spread DNA. Authors' data handling: ImmunoSEQ gave junction-only sequences without quality scores, so filtering differed. The data were produced by immunoSEQ multiplex PCR, yet TCRdb's version contains in-frame clones alone and is incomplete. Clone size and the V and J calls come from that table; the DNA yielded D and trimming. The table records hundreds of thousands of clones, under 80% of them present only once. This entry is derived from a study of shared clonotypes between healthy human individuals. Memory CD4+ cells were the fraction left after CD45RA+ naive selection.

The chain uses TRBV25-1 and TRBJ2-3; 8 nucleotides match TRBD1. This TCR was sampled from a woman aged 30 to 39 in good health. The material sequenced was memory CD4+ T cells sorted from blood. Subset here: CD45RA-negative fraction. CDR3 protein: CASSVERQGLADTQYF. CDR3 DNA: TGTGCCAGCAGTGTCGAAAGACAGGGGTTGGCAGATACGCAGTATTTT.